These 26 T cell receptor beta chains were all obtained from the same sample, sequenced in a study of blood T cell repertoires in COVID-19. The method was immunoSEQ multiplex PCR; TCRdb's version includes in-frame clones alone and lacks a portion of them. The data show about 200,000 clones, around 95% seen once. Material for sequencing was peripheral blood. These receptors were taken from a young man with COVID-19, enrolled during active disease.

The chain uses TRBV19 and TRBJ2-7, with 8 bases that match TRBD1. The germline CDR1 and CDR2 sequences are LNHDA and SQIVND (reference sequence). This CDR3 has 13 amino acids. The V and J ends lost 6 bases and 6 bases, in that order; junction bases with no gene match: 7. In DNA, the CDR3 is TGTGCCAGTAGAGGGACAGGTCCGTCCGAGCAGTACTTC. It codes for CASRGTGPSEQYF.

The V call is TRBV12-3 or TRBV12-4, the J call TRBJ2-2, with D perhaps matching TRBD2 (5 bases). The germline V and J ends were trimmed by 2 bases and 7 bases, with 8 bases remaining between them. The CDR3 has 13 residues. CDR3 amino acids: CASSLPGSGELFF. The CDR3 bases are TGTGCCAGCAGTTTACCGGGAAGCGGGGAGCTGTTTTTT.

The rearrangement uses TRBV27 and TRBJ2-1; weak D call: TRBD1 (5 bases). Germline CDR1 and CDR2: MNHEY and SMNVEV (reference sequence). V gave up 0 bases and J gave up 2 bases, with 14 bases separating them. This CDR3 has 17 amino acids. The CDR3 spells CASSLSTFRVPYNEQFF. The CDR3 DNA reads TGTGCCAGCAGTTTATCGACTTTCAGGGTCCCCTACAATGAGCAGTTCTTC.

The chain joins TRBV6-5 to TRBJ1-3; 8 positions match TRBD1. Looked up from germline, CDR1 is MNHEY and CDR2 is SVGAGI. The CDR3 is 15 amino acids. Germline trimming cut 8 bases from V and 3 bases from J; bases unmatched to any gene: 9. The CDR3 sequence: CASPADRDSGNTIYF. The CDR3 nucleotides read TGTGCCAGCCCCGCGGACAGGGACAGTGGAAACACCATATATTTT.

This chain joins TRBV2 and TRBJ1-5, with 9 bases aligning to TRBD1. Germline V gives CDR1 SNHLY, CDR2 FYNNEI. The V and J ends lost 5 bases and 0 bases, in that order; junction bases with no gene match: 2. CDR3 length: 15 residues. The CDR3 nucleotides are TGTGCCAGCAGTTGGGGACAGGGTAGCAATCAGCCCCAGCATTTT. This translates into CASSWGQGSNQPQHF.

The V call is TRBV18, the J call TRBJ1-1, with 7 bases aligning to TRBD1. The CDR3 totals 14 residues. Germline trimming cut 5 bases from V and 0 bases from J; bases unmatched to any gene: 3. CDR1 is KGHSH and CDR2 is LQKENI in the germline V gene. The CDR3 DNA reads as TGTGCCAGCTCAGCGGACAGGATGAACACTGAAGCTTTCTTT. Translated: CASSADRMNTEAFF.

V is TRBV6-5 and J is TRBJ1-1; the D gene is possibly TRBD1 (6 bases). V was cut by 7 bases and J by 1 base, with 16 bases left in between. CDR3 length: 15 amino acids. Germline V gene sequence: CDR1 MNHEY, CDR2 SVGAGI. The DNA of the CDR3 is TGTGCCAGCAACACATTTGGGGGCGGGAACACTGAAGCTTTCTTT. This gives the protein CASNTFGGGNTEAFF.

The chain joins TRBV6-5 to TRBJ1-1; 7 bases are a match to TRBD1. Germline CDR1 MNHEY, CDR2 SVGAGI. The CDR3 has 13 residues. V lost 2 bases, J lost 7 bases, and 4 bases stayed unmatched. The CDR3 here is CASSYRDRDEAFF. The CDR3 DNA is TGTGCCAGCAGTTACCGCGACAGGGATGAAGCTTTCTTT.

This chain links TRBV25-1 with TRBJ2-2, with a weak D call TRBD1 (5 bases). The CDR3 has 14 amino acids. V lost 3 bases to trimming and J lost 5 bases, with 10 bases between them. Germline CDR1 reads MGHDK; CDR2 reads SYGVNS. The CDR3 region has the DNA TGTGCCAGCAGTGAGATTAGGGGAACCGGGGAGCTGTTTTTT. It translates to CASSEIRGTGELFF.

The chain combines TRBV27 with TRBJ2-7, with a tentative D call TRBD1 (6 bases). The length of the CDR3 is 16 residues. The V and J ends lost 5 bases and 2 bases respectively, with 19 bases between them. Germline V CDR1 and CDR2: MNHEY, SMNVEV (reference sequence). Here the CDR3 DNA reads TGTGCCAGCAGTACGATGGGCGGTTGGGGGCCCTACGAGCAGTACTTC. This gives the protein CASSTMGGWGPYEQYF.

This rearrangement joins TRBV2 to TRBJ1-2, with D maybe TRBD1 (5 bases). This CDR3 spans 13 amino acids. Trimming took 3 bases from V and 6 from J, leaving 11 bases between them. Germline V lookup: CDR1 SNHLY, CDR2 FYNNEI. CDR3 DNA sequence: TGTGCCAGCAGTGACACGGGGGATCATGGCTACACCTTC. Residues: CASSDTGDHGYTF.

This clone was seen once. V usage is TRBV29-1 and J usage is TRBJ2-1, with 11 bases matching TRBD2. The length of the CDR3 is 13 residues. The germline CDR1 and CDR2 sequences are SQVTM and ANQGSEA. Here the CDR3 reads CSVTSGGNNEQFF. The CDR3 DNA follows: TGCAGTGTTACTAGCGGGGGTAACAATGAGCAGTTCTTC.

V usage is TRBV5-1 and J usage is TRBJ2-5; TRBD2 matches at 10 bases. From germline, CDR1 is SGHRS and CDR2 YFSETQ. J lost 0 bases, V lost 4 bases, and 15 bases had no gene match. The CDR3 loop spans 19 amino acids. The CDR3 is CASSGPGASGGTHQETQYF. The CDR3 DNA reads TGCGCCAGCAGCGGCCCGGGGGCTAGCGGGGGAACACACCAAGAGACCCAGTACTTC.

This clone was counted once. The rearrangement uses TRBV4-1 and TRBJ1-3; 7 bases fit TRBD1. Germline assignment: CDR1 MGHRA and CDR2 YSYEKL. With V trimmed by 4 bases and J by 2 bases, 8 bases remained unmatched. The CDR3 consists of 16 residues. The CDR3 DNA reads TGCGCCAGCAGCCGAGAGGGGGCAGTGGCTGGAAACACCATATATTTT. Its protein product is CASSREGAVAGNTIYF.

The chain recombines TRBV7-7 with TRBJ2-5; 11 nucleotides line up with TRBD2. The J segment lost 0 bases and the V segment lost 5 bases, leaving 11 bases of the junction unmatched. This CDR3 has 18 amino acids. CDR1 and CDR2 from the germline V gene are SSHAT and FNYEAQ (reference sequence). The CDR3 here is CASSLNPRLAGYQETQYF. CDR3 coding DNA: TGTGCCAGCAGCCTAAACCCGAGACTAGCGGGATACCAAGAGACCCAGTACTTC.

V gene TRBV4-1 combines with J gene TRBJ2-7; no firm D call. The CDR3 is 13 residues long. The germline CDR1 and CDR2 sequences are MGHRA and YSYEKL. The V and J ends lost 2 bases and 6 bases respectively, with 11 bases between them. As DNA, the CDR3 is TGCGCCAGCAGCCAAACTATTCAGTTCGAGCAGTACTTC. Its protein is CASSQTIQFEQYF.

The gene calls are TRBV13 and TRBJ2-3; D remains unclear. The germline V gene has CDR1 PRHDT and CDR2 FYEKMQ (reference sequence). CDR3 length equals 16 residues. Trimming stripped 5 bases from V and 0 bases from J, with 15 bases between. CDR3 sequence reads: CASSPIAARSTDTQYF. CDR3 in DNA: TGTGCCAGCAGCCCCATTGCGGCCCGTAGCACAGATACGCAGTATTTT.

This clone was seen once. The chain has TRBV7-6 and TRBJ1-5; D is possibly TRBD1 (5 bases). In germline, CDR1 is SGHVS, CDR2 FNYEAQ. This CDR3 contains 18 residues. The V end was cut by 1 base, the J end by 5 bases, with 21 bases between. CDR3 in amino acids: CASSLVAGYLEHDQPQHF. CDR3 nucleotides: TGTGCCAGCAGCTTAGTGGCAGGGTATTTGGAACACGATCAGCCCCAGCATTTT.

This chain uses TRBV12-3 or TRBV12-4 with TRBJ1-5; a possible D gene is TRBD1 (6 bases). The CDR3 runs 13 residues. V was cut by 5 bases and J by 6 bases, with 11 bases left in between. In DNA, the CDR3 is TGTGCCAGCAGTAACAGGGTTTCTCAGCCCCAGCATTTT. Amino acid sequence: CASSNRVSQPQHF.

The chain employs TRBV9 and TRBJ1-2; perhaps TRBD1 as D (6 bases). The CDR3 loop spans 13 amino acids. Germline V gene data show CDR1 as SGDLS and CDR2 as YYNGEE. V was cut by 2 bases and J by 8 bases, with 13 bases left in between. This chain's CDR3 is CASSVTRGAGYTF. Here the CDR3 DNA reads TGTGCCAGCAGCGTCACCAGGGGCGCAGGCTACACCTTC.

The V and J genes are TRBV12-3 or TRBV12-4 and TRBJ1-5; D may be TRBD1 (6 bases). The V and J ends lost 3 bases and 5 bases respectively, with 8 bases between them. This CDR3 spans 13 amino acids. The CDR3 nucleotides are TGTGCCAGCAGTTTCGGACAGTATCAGCCCCAGCATTTT. Protein sequence: CASSFGQYQPQHF.

The gene calls are TRBV19 and TRBJ2-2; TRBD2 is a possible D gene (7 bases). The V gene's germline CDR1 is LNHDA and CDR2 SQIVND (reference sequence). V lost 2 bases, J lost 4 bases, and 14 bases lay in between. This CDR3 has 16 amino acids. DNA of the CDR3: TGTGCCAGTAGTATATGGGGGGGCAGGGGCACCGGGGAGCTGTTTTTT. Its translation: CASSIWGGRGTGELFF.

This chain joins TRBV4-2 and TRBJ1-4, with a possible D match to TRBD1 (5 bases). The germline V gene has CDR1 LGHNA and CDR2 YNFKEQ. This CDR3 is built from 12 residues. The germline V and J ends were trimmed by 0 bases and 16 bases, with 12 bases remaining between them. The CDR3 nucleotides read TGTGCCAGCAGCCAAGAGGGGGGGATACCGTTTTTT. Amino acid sequence: CASSQEGGIPFF.

The chain has TRBV7-9 and TRBJ2-7, with TRBD2 matching 15 bases. V gave up 5 bases and J gave up 1 base; unmatched junction bases: 6. Germline CDR1 reads SEHNR; CDR2 reads FQNEAQ (reference sequence). This CDR3 has 17 amino acids. The CDR3 loop is CASSPGLAGGISYEQYF. CDR3 sequence (DNA): TGTGCCAGCAGCCCGGGACTAGCGGGGGGAATTTCCTACGAGCAGTACTTC.

The chain has TRBV7-7 and TRBJ2-1; 8 bases map to TRBD1. J gave up 8 bases and V 5 bases, and 14 bases lay outside the gene matches. This CDR3 is 16 amino acids long. Germline V lookup: CDR1 SSHAT, CDR2 FNYEAQ (reference sequence). The CDR3 sequence: CASSLSPGQGWDEQFF. CDR3 DNA: TGTGCCAGCAGCCTATCCCCCGGACAGGGTTGGGATGAGCAGTTCTTC.

This chain uses TRBV5-1 with TRBJ2-1; 8 bases align to TRBD1. V shed 4 bases and J 4 bases; nucleotides not matched to a gene: 7. CDR1 is SGHRS, CDR2 YFSETQ, per germline. CDR3 size: 15 residues. CDR3 in amino acids: CASSPGTGEYNEQFF. Here the CDR3 DNA reads TGCGCCAGCAGCCCCGGGACAGGAGAGTACAATGAGCAGTTCTTC.